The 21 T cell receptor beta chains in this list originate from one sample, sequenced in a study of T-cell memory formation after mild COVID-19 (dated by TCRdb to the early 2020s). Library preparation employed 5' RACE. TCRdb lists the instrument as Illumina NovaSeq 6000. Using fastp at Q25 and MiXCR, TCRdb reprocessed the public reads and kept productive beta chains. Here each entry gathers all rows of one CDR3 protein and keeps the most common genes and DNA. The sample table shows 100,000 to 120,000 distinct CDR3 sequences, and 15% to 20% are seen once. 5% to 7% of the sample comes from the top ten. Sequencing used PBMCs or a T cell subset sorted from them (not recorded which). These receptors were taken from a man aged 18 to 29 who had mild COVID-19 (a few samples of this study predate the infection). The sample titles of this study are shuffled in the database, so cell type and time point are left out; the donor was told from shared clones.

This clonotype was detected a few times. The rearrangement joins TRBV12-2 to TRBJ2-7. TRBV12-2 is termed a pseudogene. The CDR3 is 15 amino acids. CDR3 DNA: TGTGCAAGTCGCTTAGCGAACCAGAAGACCTACGAGCAGTACGTC. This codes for CASRLANQKTYEQYV.

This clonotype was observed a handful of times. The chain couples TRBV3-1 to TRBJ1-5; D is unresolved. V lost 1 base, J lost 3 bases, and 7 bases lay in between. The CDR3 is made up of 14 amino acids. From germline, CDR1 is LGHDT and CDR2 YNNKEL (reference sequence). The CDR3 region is CASSQVYVNQPQHF. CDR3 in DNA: TGTGCCAGCAGCCAAGTCTATGTCAATCAGCCCCAGCATTTT.

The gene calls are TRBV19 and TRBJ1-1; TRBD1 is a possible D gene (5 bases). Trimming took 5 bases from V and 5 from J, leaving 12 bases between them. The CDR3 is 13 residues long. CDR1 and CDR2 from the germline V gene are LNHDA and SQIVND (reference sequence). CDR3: CASSSASGTEAFF. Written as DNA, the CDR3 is TGTGCCAGTAGTTCCGCCTCAGGGACTGAAGCTTTCTTT.

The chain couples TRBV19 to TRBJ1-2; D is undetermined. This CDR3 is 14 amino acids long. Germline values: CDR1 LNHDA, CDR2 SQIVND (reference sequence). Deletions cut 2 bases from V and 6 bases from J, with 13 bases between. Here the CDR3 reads CASSILGVGNGYTF. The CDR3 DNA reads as TGTGCCAGTAGTATACTCGGGGTAGGGAATGGCTACACCTTC.

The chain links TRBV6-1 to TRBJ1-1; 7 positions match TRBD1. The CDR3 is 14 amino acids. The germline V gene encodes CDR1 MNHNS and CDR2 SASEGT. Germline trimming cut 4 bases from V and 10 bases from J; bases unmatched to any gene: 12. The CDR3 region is CASSVGQRYLGAFF. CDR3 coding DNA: TGTGCCAGCAGTGTGGGACAGCGGTACCTCGGAGCTTTCTTT.

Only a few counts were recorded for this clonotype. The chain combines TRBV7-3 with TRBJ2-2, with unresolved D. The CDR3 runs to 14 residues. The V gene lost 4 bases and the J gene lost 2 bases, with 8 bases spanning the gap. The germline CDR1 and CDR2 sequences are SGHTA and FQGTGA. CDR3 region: CASSSYSNTGELFF. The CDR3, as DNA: TGTGCCAGCAGCTCCTACAGTAACACCGGGGAGCTGTTTTTT.

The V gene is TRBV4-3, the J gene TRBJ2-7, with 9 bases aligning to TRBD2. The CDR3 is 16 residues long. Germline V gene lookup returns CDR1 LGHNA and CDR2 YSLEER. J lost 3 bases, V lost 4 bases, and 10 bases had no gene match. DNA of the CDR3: TGCGCCAGCAGCCGGGTTAGCGGGGGTATAAACTACGAGCAGTACTTC. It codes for CASSRVSGGINYEQYF.

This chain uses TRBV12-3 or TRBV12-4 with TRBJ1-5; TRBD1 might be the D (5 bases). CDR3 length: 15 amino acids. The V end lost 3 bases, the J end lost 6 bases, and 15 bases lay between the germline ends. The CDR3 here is CASSFMGGEGQPQHF. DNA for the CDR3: TGTGCCAGCAGTTTCATGGGGGGGGAGGGTCAGCCCCAGCATTTT.

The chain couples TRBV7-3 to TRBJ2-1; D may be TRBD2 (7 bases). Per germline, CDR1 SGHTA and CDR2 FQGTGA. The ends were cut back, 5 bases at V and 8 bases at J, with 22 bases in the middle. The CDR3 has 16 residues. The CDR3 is CASSRELGGVRDEQFF. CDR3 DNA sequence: TGTGCCAGCAGCCGGGAACTAGGGGGGGTGCGTGATGAGCAGTTCTTC.

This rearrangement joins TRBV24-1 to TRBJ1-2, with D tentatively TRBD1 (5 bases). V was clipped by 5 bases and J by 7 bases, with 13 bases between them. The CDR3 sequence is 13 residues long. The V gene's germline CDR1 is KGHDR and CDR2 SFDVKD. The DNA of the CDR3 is TGTGCCACCAGTGGGCAGGGTCTAGGTGGCTACACCTTC. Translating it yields CATSGQGLGGYTF.

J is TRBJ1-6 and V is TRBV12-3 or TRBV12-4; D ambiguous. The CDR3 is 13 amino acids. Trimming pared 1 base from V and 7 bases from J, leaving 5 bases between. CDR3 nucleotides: TGTGCCAGCAGTTTAGAATTCAATTCACCCCTCCACTTT. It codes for CASSLEFNSPLHF.

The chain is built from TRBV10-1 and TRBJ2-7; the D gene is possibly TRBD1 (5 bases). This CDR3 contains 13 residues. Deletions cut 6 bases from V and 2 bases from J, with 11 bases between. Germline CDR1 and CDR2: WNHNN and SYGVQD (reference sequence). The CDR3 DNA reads TGCGCCAGCAGCTCCGGACAAACCTACGAGCAGTACTTC. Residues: CASSSGQTYEQYF.

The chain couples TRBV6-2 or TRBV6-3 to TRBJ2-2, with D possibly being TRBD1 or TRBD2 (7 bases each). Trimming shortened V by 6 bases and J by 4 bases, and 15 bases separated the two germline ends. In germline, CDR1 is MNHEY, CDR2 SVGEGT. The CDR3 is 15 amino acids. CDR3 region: CASRRTGGGTGELFF. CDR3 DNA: TGTGCCAGCAGACGGACAGGCGGGGGCACCGGGGAGCTGTTTTTT.

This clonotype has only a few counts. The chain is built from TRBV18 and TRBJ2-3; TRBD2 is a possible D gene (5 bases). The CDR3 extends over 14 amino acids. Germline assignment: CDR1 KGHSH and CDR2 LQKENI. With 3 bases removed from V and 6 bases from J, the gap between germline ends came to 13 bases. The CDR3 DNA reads TGTGCCAGCTCACCGGCGGGTGACCCCGATACGCAGTATTTT. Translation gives CASSPAGDPDTQYF.

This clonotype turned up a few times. This CDR3 is CASSFGQGIDTQYF. The CDR3 nucleotides are TGTGCCAGCAGCTTCGGACAGGGTATAGATACGCAGTATTTT. The V and J genes are TRBV7-9 and TRBJ2-3, with 8 bases identical to TRBD1. V lost 3 bases and J lost 5; bases outside the gene matches: 4. CDR3 length equals 14 residues. Germline assignment: CDR1 SEHNR and CDR2 FQNEAQ (reference sequence).

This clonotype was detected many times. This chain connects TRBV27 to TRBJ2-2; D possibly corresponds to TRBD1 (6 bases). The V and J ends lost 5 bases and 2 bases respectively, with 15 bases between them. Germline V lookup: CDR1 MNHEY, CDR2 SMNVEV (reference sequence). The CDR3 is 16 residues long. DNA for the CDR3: TGTGCCAGCAGTCCAAGCAGACAGGCCAACACCGGGGAGCTGTTTTTT. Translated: CASSPSRQANTGELFF.

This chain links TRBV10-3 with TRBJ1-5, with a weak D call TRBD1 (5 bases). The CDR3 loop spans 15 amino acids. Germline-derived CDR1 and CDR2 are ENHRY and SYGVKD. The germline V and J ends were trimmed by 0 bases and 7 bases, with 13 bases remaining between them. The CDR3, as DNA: TGTGCCATCAGTGAGTCGAATCCAGGGAACCAGCCCCAGCATTTT. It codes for CAISESNPGNQPQHF.

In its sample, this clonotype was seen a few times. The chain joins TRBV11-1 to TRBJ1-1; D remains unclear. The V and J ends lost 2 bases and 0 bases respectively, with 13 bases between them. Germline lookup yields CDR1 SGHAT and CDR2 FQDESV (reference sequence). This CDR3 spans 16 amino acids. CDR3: CASSLNVAAMNTEAFF. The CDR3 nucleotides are TGTGCCAGCAGCTTAAACGTCGCAGCCATGAACACTGAAGCTTTCTTT.

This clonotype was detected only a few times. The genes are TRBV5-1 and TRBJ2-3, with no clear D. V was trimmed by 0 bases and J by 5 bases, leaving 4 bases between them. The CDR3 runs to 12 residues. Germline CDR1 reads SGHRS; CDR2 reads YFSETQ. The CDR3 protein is CASSLAIDTQYF. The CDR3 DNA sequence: TGCGCCAGCAGCTTGGCCATAGATACGCAGTATTTT. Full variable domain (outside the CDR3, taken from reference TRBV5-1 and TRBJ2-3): KAGVTQTPRYLIKTRGQQVTLSCSPISGHRSVSWYQQTPGQGLQFLFEYFSETQRNKGNFPGRFSGRQFSNSRSEMNVSTLELGDSALYLCASSLAIDTQYFGPGTRLTVL.

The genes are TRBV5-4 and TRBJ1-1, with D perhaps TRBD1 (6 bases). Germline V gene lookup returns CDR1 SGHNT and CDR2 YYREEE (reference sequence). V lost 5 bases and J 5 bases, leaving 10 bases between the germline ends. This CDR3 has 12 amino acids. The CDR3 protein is CASRSGQTEAFF. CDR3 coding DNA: TGTGCCAGCAGATCCGGACAGACTGAAGCTTTCTTT.

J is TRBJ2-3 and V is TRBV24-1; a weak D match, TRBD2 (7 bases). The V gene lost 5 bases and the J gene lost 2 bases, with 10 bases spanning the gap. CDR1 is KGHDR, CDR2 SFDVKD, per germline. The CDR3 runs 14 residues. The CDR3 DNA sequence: TGTGCCACCAGTGTTGGGGGGGCCACAGATACGCAGTATTTT. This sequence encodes CATSVGGATDTQYF.